Sequencing of this T cell receptor (beta chain) was carried out in a study of PD-1 blockade in classical Hodgkin lymphoma. Time point meaning: cycle 4 day 1 (C4D1), after 6 weeks of nivolumab. Every patient was affected by relapse after autologous stem cell transplantation, while exposure to brentuximab vedotin was not uniform. The V gene lost 0 bases and the J gene lost 1 base, with 9 bases spanning the gap. This CDR3 is built from 15 residues. Germline V gives CDR1 SGDLS, CDR2 YYNGEE. Data came from immunoSEQ multiplex PCR; TCRdb stores just in-frame clones and leaves some out. The sample shows over 50,000 clones, nearly 90% of them seen only once.

The origin of this receptor is a human donor with classical Hodgkin lymphoma. V gene TRBV9 combines with J gene TRBJ2-3, with D possibly being TRBD1 (6 bases). Sequencing was performed on peripheral blood mononuclear cells (PBMCs), taken before the fourth cycle of nivolumab. CDR3 in amino acids: CASSVAGVGTDTQYF. The CDR3 DNA follows: TGTGCCAGCAGCGTAGCAGGGGTAGGCACAGATACGCAGTATTTT.